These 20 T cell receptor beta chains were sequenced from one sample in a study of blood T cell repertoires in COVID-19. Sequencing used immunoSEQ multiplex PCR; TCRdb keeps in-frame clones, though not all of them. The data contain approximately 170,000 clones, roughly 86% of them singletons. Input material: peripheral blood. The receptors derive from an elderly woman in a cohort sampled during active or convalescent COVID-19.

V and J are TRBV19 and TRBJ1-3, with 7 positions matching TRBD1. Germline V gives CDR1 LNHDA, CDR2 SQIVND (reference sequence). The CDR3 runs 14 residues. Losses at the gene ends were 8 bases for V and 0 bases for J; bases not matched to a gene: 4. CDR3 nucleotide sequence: TGTGCCAGTGCGACAGGGCGCTCTGGAAACACCATATATTTT. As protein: CASATGRSGNTIYF.

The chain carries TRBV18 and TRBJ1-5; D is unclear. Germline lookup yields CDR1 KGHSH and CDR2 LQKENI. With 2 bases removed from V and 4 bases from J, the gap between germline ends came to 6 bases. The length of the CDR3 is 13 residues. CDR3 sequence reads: CASSPERNQPQHF. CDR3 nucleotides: TGTGCCAGCTCACCAGAGAGGAATCAGCCCCAGCATTTT. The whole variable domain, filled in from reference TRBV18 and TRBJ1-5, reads NAGVMQNPRHLVRRRGQEARLRCSPMKGHSHVYWYRQLPEEGLKFMVYLQKENIIDESGMPKERFSAEFPKEGPSILRIQQVVRGDSAAYFCASSPERNQPQHFGDGTRLSIL.

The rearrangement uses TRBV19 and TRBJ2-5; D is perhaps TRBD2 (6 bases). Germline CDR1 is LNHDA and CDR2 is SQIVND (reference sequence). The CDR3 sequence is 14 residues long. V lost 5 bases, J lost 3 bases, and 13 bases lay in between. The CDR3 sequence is CASSRYWGEETQYF. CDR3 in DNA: TGTGCCAGTAGTCGTTACTGGGGGGAAGAGACCCAGTACTTC.

The DNA for the CDR3 is TGTGCCAGCAGTCCCCCCCGAGCGGGTGGTTACAATGAGCAGTTCTTC. Amino acid sequence: CASSPPRAGGYNEQFF. The V call is TRBV6-6, the J call TRBJ2-1, with D maybe TRBD2 (6 bases). Germline V gives CDR1 MNHNY, CDR2 SVGAGI (reference sequence). This CDR3 region has 16 residues. Trimming cost V 5 bases and J 4 bases, with 18 bases left between them.

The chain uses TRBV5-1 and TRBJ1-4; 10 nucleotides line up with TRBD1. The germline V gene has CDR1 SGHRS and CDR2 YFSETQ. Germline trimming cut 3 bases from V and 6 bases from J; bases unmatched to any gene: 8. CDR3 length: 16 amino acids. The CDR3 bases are TGCGCCAGCAGCTCTGAACTCGGACAGGGGGATGAAAAACTGTTTTTT. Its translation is CASSSELGQGDEKLFF. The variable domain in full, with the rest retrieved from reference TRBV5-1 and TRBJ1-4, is KAGVTQTPRYLIKTRGQQVTLSCSPISGHRSVSWYQQTPGQGLQFLFEYFSETQRNKGNFPGRFSGRQFSNSRSEMNVSTLELGDSALYLCASSSELGQGDEKLFFGSGTQLSVL.

The CDR3 region has the DNA TGTGCCAGCAGCTGGAGGACAGGGAGAAGCTCCTACGAGCAGTACTTC. The encoded protein is CASSWRTGRSSYEQYF. This rearrangement joins TRBV5-5 to TRBJ2-7, with 8 bases lining up with TRBD1. V shed 3 bases and J 0 bases; nucleotides not matched to a gene: 8. Germline V lookup: CDR1 SGHKS, CDR2 YYEKEE (reference sequence). This CDR3 contains 16 residues.

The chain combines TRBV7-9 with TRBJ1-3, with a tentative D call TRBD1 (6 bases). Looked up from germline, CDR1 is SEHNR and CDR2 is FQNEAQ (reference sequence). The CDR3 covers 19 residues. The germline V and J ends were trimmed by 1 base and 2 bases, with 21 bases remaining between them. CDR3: CASSLGFGQSVWAGNTIYF. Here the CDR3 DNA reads TGTGCCAGCAGCTTAGGGTTCGGACAGTCGGTCTGGGCTGGAAACACCATATATTTT.

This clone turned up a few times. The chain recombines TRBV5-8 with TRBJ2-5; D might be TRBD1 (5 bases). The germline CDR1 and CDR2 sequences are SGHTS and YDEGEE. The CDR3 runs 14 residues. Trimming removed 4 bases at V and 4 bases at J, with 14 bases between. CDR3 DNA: TGTGCCAGCAGCCCATCCAGGGCTCGAGAGACCCAGTACTTC. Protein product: CASSPSRARETQYF. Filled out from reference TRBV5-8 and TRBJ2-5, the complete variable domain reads EAGVTQSPTHLIKTRGQQATLRCSPISGHTSVYWYQQALGLGLQFLLWYDEGEERNRGNFPPRFSGRQFPNYSSELNVNALELEDSALYLCASSPSRARETQYFGPGTRLLVL.

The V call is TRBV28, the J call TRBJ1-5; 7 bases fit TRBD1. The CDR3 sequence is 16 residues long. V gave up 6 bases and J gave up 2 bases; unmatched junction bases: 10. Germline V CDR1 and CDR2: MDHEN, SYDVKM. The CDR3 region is CASSLRVTGGNQPQHF. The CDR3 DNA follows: TGTGCCAGCAGCCTCCGGGTCACAGGGGGCAATCAGCCCCAGCATTTT.

CDR3 coding DNA: TGTGCCATCAGACCTGGACTAGTTTCTAAGGCAGATACGCAGTATTTT. This sequence encodes CAIRPGLVSKADTQYF. The rearrangement joins TRBV10-3 to TRBJ2-3; TRBD2 agrees at 7 bases. Germline values: CDR1 ENHRY, CDR2 SYGVKD. The V gene end was trimmed by 6 bases and the J gene end by 4 bases; junction bases not matched to a gene: 13. This CDR3 spans 16 amino acids.

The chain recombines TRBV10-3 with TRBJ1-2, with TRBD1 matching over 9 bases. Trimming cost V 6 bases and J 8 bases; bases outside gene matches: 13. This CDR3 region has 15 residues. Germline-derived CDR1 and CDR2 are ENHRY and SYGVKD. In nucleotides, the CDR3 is TGTGCCATCAGCCCGACAGGGGGACCCTCAGAGGGCTACACCTTC. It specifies CAISPTGGPSEGYTF.

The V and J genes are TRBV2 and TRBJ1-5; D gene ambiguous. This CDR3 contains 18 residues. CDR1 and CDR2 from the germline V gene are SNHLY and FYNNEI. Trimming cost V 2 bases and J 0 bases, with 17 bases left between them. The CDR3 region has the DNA TGTGCCAGCAGTGAATCGGGGTTCCCTCGTTATAGCAATCAGCCCCAGCATTTT. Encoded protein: CASSESGFPRYSNQPQHF.

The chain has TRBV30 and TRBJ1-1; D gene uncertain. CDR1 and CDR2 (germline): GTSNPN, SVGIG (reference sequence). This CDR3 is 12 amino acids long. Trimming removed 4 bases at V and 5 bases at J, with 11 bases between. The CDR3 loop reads CAWMQGGTEAFF. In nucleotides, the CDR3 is TGTGCCTGGATGCAAGGAGGAACTGAAGCTTTCTTT.

CDR3 DNA sequence: TGCAGCGTTGACAGGGCGAACACTGAAGCTTTCTTT. Translating it yields CSVDRANTEAFF. The rearrangement uses TRBV29-1 and TRBJ1-1, with D perhaps matching TRBD1 (5 bases). The V end was cut by 3 bases, the J end by 1 base, with 6 bases between. Germline values: CDR1 SQVTM, CDR2 ANQGSEA. CDR3 length: 12 residues. Drawing the rest from reference TRBV29-1 and TRBJ1-1, the complete variable domain is SAVISQKPSRDICQRGTSLTIQCQVDSQVTMMFWYRQQPGQSLTLIATANQGSEATYESGFVIDKFPISRPNLTFSTLTVSNMSPEDSSIYLCSVDRANTEAFFGQGTRLTVV.

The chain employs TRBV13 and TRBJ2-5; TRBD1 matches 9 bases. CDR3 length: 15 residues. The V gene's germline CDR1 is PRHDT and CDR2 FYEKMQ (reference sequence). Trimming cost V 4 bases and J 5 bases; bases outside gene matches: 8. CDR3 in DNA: TGTGCCAGCAGCTCCGGACAGGGGCGGGTGGAGACCCAGTACTTC. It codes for CASSSGQGRVETQYF.

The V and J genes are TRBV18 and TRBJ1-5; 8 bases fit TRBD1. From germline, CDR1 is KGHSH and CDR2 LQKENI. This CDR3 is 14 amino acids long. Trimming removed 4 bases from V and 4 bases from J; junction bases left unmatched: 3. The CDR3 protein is CASSLGQVNQPQHF. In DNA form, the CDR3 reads TGTGCCAGCTCACTGGGACAGGTGAATCAGCCCCAGCATTTT.

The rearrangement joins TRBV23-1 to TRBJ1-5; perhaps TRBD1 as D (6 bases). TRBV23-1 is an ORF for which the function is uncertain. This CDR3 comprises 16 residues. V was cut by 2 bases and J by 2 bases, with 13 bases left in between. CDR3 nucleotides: TGCGCCAGCAGTCAACCTAACAGGGTAGGCAATCAGCCCCAGCATTTT. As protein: CASSQPNRVGNQPQHF.

The CDR3 bases are TGCGCCAGCAGCCCGGTGTTGAACACTGAAGCTTTCTTT. Amino acids: CASSPVLNTEAFF. The chain joins TRBV5-1 to TRBJ1-1; D call uncertain. Germline V lookup: CDR1 SGHRS, CDR2 YFSETQ. V dropped 4 bases and J dropped 0 bases, with 7 bases sitting between them. CDR3 length equals 13 residues.

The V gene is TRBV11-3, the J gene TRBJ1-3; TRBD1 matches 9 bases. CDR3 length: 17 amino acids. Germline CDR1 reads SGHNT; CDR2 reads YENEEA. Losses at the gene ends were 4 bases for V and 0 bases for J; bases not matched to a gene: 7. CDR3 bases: TGTGCCAGCAGCTGGATTGGGACAGGGACCTCTGGAAACACCATATATTTT. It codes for CASSWIGTGTSGNTIYF.

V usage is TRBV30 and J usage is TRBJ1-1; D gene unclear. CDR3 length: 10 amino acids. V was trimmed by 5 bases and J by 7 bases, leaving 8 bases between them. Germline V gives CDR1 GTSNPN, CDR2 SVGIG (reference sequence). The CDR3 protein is CAWGFSEAFF. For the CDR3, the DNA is TGTGCCTGGGGCTTCAGTGAAGCTTTCTTT.